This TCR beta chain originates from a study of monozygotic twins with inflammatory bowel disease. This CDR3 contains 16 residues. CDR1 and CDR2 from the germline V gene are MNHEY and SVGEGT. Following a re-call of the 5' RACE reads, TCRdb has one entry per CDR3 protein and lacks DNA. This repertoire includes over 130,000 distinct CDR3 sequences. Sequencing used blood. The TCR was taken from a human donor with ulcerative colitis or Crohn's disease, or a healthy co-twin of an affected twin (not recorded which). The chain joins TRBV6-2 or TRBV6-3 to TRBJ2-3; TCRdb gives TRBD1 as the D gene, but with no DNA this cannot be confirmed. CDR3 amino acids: CASSSFGTAFTDTQYF.